Included here is one TCR beta chain sequence, with context. Its matching antigen is unknown. Some clones are missing from TCRdb's copy, which holds only in-frame ones; the method was immunoSEQ multiplex PCR. The sample contains roughly 120,000 clones, 80% to 95% of which appear only once. Germline CDR1 is MNHEY and CDR2 is SMNVEV (reference sequence). CDR3 length: 16 residues. Germline trimming cut 0 bases from V and 0 bases from J; bases unmatched to any gene: 3. This entry comes from a study of T cell responses to AZD1222 COVID-19 vaccine. Study-level results: Donor demographics were predominantly white British with a female majority; clonal diversity may be underestimated.

Analyses pooled second doses at about 4 or about 12 weeks. The sequenced sample was peripheral blood, obtained 28 days after the second AZD1222 dose. The chain has TRBV27 and TRBJ2-7; 9 bases fit TRBD2. This receptor was taken from an adult who received the AZD1222 COVID-19 vaccine. CDR3 in DNA: TGTGCCAGCAGTTTATCCCCTAGCGGGGTCTCCTACGAGCAGTACTTC. Its protein product is CASSLSPSGVSYEQYF.